A single sample is the source of the 25 T cell receptor beta chains below, sequenced in a study of identical twins. Each CDR3 protein is one row after TCRdb ran MiXCR on the 5' RACE reads. The profile shows approximately 500,000 distinct CDR3 sequences, around 24% of them singletons. The same data also contributed to another study, on T cells expressing NK-cell markers.

Sequenced: CD4+ T cells sorted from blood. The receptor set was obtained from a woman aged 18-29 years in good health.

In its sample, this clonotype was seen a few times. V is TRBV9 and J is TRBJ2-7; no reliable D call. Germline V gene sequence: CDR1 SGDLS, CDR2 YYNGEE. The CDR3 consists of 16 residues. V lost 1 base to trimming and J lost 0 bases, with 14 bases between them. CDR3 nucleotides: TGTGCCAGCAGCGTATCGGGTCAGCCTACCTCCTACGAGCAGTACTTC. Translated, it gives CASSVSGQPTSYEQYF.

This clonotype was found many times. The chain couples TRBV7-2 to TRBJ2-3; D possibly uses TRBD1 or TRBD2 (5 bases each). Germline V gene sequence: CDR1 SGHTA, CDR2 FQGNSA. V lost 3 bases, J lost 1 base, and 5 bases lay in between. This CDR3 is built from 13 residues. The CDR3 is CASSLGRTDTQYF. CDR3 nucleotides: TGTGCCAGCAGCTTGGGACGCACAGATACGCAGTATTTT.

The CDR3 coding sequence is TGTGCCATCAGTCGGGACAGGGGGAACACTGAAGCTTTCTTT. Protein product: CAISRDRGNTEAFF. The rearrangement joins TRBV10-3 to TRBJ1-1, with 10 bases lining up with TRBD1. Looked up from germline, CDR1 is ENHRY and CDR2 is SYGVKD. The trim removed 5 bases at V and 1 base at J, leaving 1 base unmatched. The CDR3 has 14 amino acids.

The sample holds a few counts of this clonotype. The gene calls are TRBV12-3 or TRBV12-4 and TRBJ1-4, with a possible D match to TRBD1 (5 bases). CDR3 length: 17 amino acids. The germline V and J ends were trimmed by 3 bases and 5 bases, with 19 bases remaining between them. CDR3: CASSLGGVQTHNEKLFF. In DNA form, the CDR3 reads TGTGCCAGCAGTTTGGGGGGGGTCCAAACTCACAATGAAAAACTGTTTTTT.

For the CDR3, the DNA is TGTGCCAGCAGTGTACAATCAGCAACTGAAGCTTTCTTT. This gives the protein CASSVQSATEAFF. The chain carries TRBV6-6 and TRBJ1-1; D remains unclear. Germline loops: CDR1 MNHNY, CDR2 SVGAGI (reference sequence). Trimming left V 5 bases short and J 5 bases short, with 12 bases between. The CDR3 is 13 residues long.

This chain joins TRBV5-6 and TRBJ2-5; tentatively, D is TRBD1 (5 bases). The CDR3 spans 15 residues. V lost 3 bases and J 4 bases, leaving 16 bases between the germline ends. Germline assignment: CDR1 SGHDT and CDR2 YYEEEE. The CDR3 reads CASSSAPNQGETQYF. The CDR3 bases are TGTGCCAGCAGCTCTGCTCCAAACCAGGGAGAGACCCAGTACTTC.

V and J are TRBV5-1 and TRBJ2-2; TRBD1 agrees at 8 bases. Germline V gene lookup returns CDR1 SGHRS and CDR2 YFSETQ. The V segment lost 0 bases and the J segment 5 bases; nucleotides outside the gene matches: 9. The length of the CDR3 is 17 residues. The CDR3 loop reads CASSLASSTGATGELFF. CDR3 DNA sequence: TGCGCCAGCAGCTTGGCTTCCTCGACAGGGGCGACCGGGGAGCTGTTTTTT. Drawing the rest from reference TRBV5-1 and TRBJ2-2, the complete variable domain is KAGVTQTPRYLIKTRGQQVTLSCSPISGHRSVSWYQQTPGQGLQFLFEYFSETQRNKGNFPGRFSGRQFSNSRSEMNVSTLELGDSALYLCASSLASSTGATGELFFGEGSRLTVL.

This clonotype was counted ten times or more. The gene calls are TRBV20-1 and TRBJ1-2; D perhaps matches TRBD1 (6 bases). Germline V gives CDR1 DFQATT, CDR2 SNEGSKA (reference sequence). This CDR3 contains 12 residues. The V end was cut by 2 bases, the J end by 2 bases, with 6 bases between. This CDR3 is CSARQGNYGYTF. The DNA for the CDR3 is TGCAGTGCTAGACAGGGGAACTATGGCTACACCTTC.

The chain uses TRBV6-1 and TRBJ2-7, with TRBD1 matching 8 bases. The CDR3 runs to 15 residues. Germline loops: CDR1 MNHNS, CDR2 SASEGT. With V trimmed by 2 bases and J by 3 bases, 6 bases remained unmatched. DNA for the CDR3: TGTGCCAGCAGTGAAATCAGGGGGCTCAACTACGAGCAGTACTTC. Its protein product is CASSEIRGLNYEQYF.

The chain employs TRBV11-2 and TRBJ1-2; 7 bases fit TRBD1. The CDR3 runs 15 residues. After removal of 4 bases from V and 1 base from J, the junction contained 6 bases not matched to a gene. Germline CDR1 reads SGHAT; CDR2 reads FQNNGV. CDR3 loop: CASSYSGDSNYGYTF. The CDR3 DNA follows: TGTGCCAGCAGCTATAGTGGGGACAGTAACTATGGCTACACCTTC.

The rearrangement uses TRBV29-1 and TRBJ1-1; a weak D match, TRBD1 (6 bases). CDR3 length: 13 residues. With 7 bases removed from V and 5 bases from J, the gap between germline ends came to 17 bases. The germline CDR1 and CDR2 sequences are SQVTM and ANQGSEA. CDR3: CSAGRGPSTEAFF. Here the CDR3 DNA reads TGCAGCGCGGGTCGGGGGCCGAGTACTGAAGCTTTCTTT.

The chain employs TRBV6-2 or TRBV6-3 and TRBJ2-7; possible D gene TRBD2, 6 bases. Germline CDR1 MNHEY, CDR2 SVGEGT. There are 15 residues in the CDR3. Trimming stripped 7 bases from V and 0 bases from J, with 16 bases between. CDR3 residues: CASISGGSVSYEQYF. The DNA of the CDR3 is TGTGCCAGCATTTCCGGAGGGTCAGTCTCCTACGAGCAGTACTTC.

Only a few counts were recorded for this clonotype. The chain carries TRBV5-1 and TRBJ2-2, with D perhaps TRBD2 (5 bases). From germline, CDR1 is SGHRS and CDR2 YFSETQ. This CDR3 has 16 residues. Between the trimmed V and J ends, which lost 0 bases and 0 bases, there was a span of 9 bases. The CDR3 spells CASSLESSTNTGELFF. The CDR3 DNA sequence: TGCGCCAGCAGCTTGGAGTCTAGCACGAACACCGGGGAGCTGTTTTTT.

The J gene is TRBJ2-2, the V gene TRBV7-9; 7 bases align to TRBD2. The CDR3 loop spans 16 amino acids. CDR1 SEHNR and CDR2 FQNEAQ come from the germline V gene (reference sequence). Losses at the gene ends were 2 bases for V and 5 bases for J; bases not matched to a gene: 8. The DNA for the CDR3 is TGTGCCAGCAGCTTACGCCCGTCTAGCGGAACCGGGGAGCTGTTTTTT. Protein sequence: CASSLRPSSGTGELFF. Variable domain in full (rest from reference TRBV7-9 and TRBJ2-2): DTGVSQNPRHKITKRGQNVTFRCDPISEHNRLYWYRQTLGQGPEFLTYFQNEAQLEKSRLLSDRFSAERPKGSFSTLEIQRTEQGDSAMYLCASSLRPSSGTGELFFGEGSRLTVL.

This clonotype appeared a few times. This chain joins TRBV4-1 and TRBJ2-1, with 11 bases matching TRBD2. Germline CDR1 and CDR2: MGHRA and YSYEKL. CDR3 length: 18 amino acids. V dropped 1 base and J dropped 0; count of bases not matched to a gene: 5. CDR3 sequence (DNA): TGCGCCAGCAGCCAAGCTAGACTAGCGGGAAACTCCTACAATGAGCAGTTCTTC. Translating gives CASSQARLAGNSYNEQFF.

The genes are TRBV12-3 or TRBV12-4 and TRBJ2-7; D might be TRBD1 (6 bases). Between the trimmed V and J ends, which lost 7 bases and 0 bases, there was a span of 16 bases. CDR3 length: 15 amino acids. This CDR3 reads CASTVDRRSSYEQYF. The CDR3 DNA sequence: TGTGCCAGCACTGTAGACAGGAGGAGCTCCTACGAGCAGTACTTC.

The chain joins TRBV20-1 to TRBJ2-5; 8 nucleotides align to TRBD2. This CDR3 is 13 amino acids long. Germline V gene sequence: CDR1 DFQATT, CDR2 SNEGSKA (reference sequence). J was trimmed by 5 bases and V by 3 bases; bases with no gene match: 5. CDR3 sequence reads: CSASGGAVETQYF. In nucleotides, the CDR3 is TGCAGTGCTAGCGGGGGGGCCGTGGAGACCCAGTACTTC.

This clonotype was seen a few times. This sequence joins TRBV20-1 and TRBJ1-2; no firm D call. CDR3 size: 10 residues. Deletions cut 6 bases from V and 4 bases from J, with 6 bases between. Germline CDR1 DFQATT, CDR2 SNEGSKA (reference sequence). The CDR3 sequence is CSAPAYGYTF. As DNA, the CDR3 is TGCAGTGCCCCGGCCTATGGCTACACCTTC.

The chain recombines TRBV7-2 with TRBJ2-3, with TRBD2 identical over 10 bases. Germline CDR1 reads SGHTA; CDR2 reads FQGNSA. This CDR3 has 16 residues. J was trimmed by 6 bases and V by 2 bases; bases with no gene match: 8. The CDR3 region has the DNA TGTGCCAGCAGCTTATTGCTAGCGGGAGTCGGGGATACGCAGTATTTT. Encoded protein: CASSLLLAGVGDTQYF.

This clonotype has ten or more counts. J is TRBJ2-1 and V is TRBV12-3 or TRBV12-4; 9 bases align to TRBD2. The CDR3 has 15 residues. V shed 2 bases, J shed 7 bases, and the junction held 6 bases outside the gene matches. This chain's CDR3 is CASSLLAGPENEQFF. CDR3 nucleotide sequence: TGTGCCAGCAGTTTACTAGCGGGACCTGAGAATGAGCAGTTCTTC.

This clonotype appeared a few times. The gene calls are TRBV29-1 and TRBJ1-3; D remains unclear. This CDR3 region has 15 residues. V lost 4 bases and J 2 bases, leaving 15 bases between the germline ends. Per germline, CDR1 SQVTM and CDR2 ANQGSEA. The CDR3 DNA reads TGCAGCGTTGGTCGGTCCCTGGGAACTGGAAACACCATATATTTT. Protein sequence: CSVGRSLGTGNTIYF.

CDR3: CSARGLEANEQFF. As DNA, the CDR3 is TGCAGTGCTAGAGGTTTGGAAGCCAATGAGCAGTTCTTC. The chain is built from TRBV20-1 and TRBJ2-1, with D unclear. Trimming left V 1 base short and J 6 bases short, with 10 bases between. This CDR3 region has 13 residues. Per germline, CDR1 DFQATT and CDR2 SNEGSKA (reference sequence).

The sample holds a few counts of this clonotype. This chain links TRBV20-1 with TRBJ2-1, with 10 bases aligning to TRBD2. V was pared by 0 bases and J by 10 bases, with 3 bases of the junction left unmatched. The CDR3 is 13 amino acids. The germline CDR1 and CDR2 sequences are DFQATT and SNEGSKA (reference sequence). The CDR3: CSAREMTSGEQFF. DNA for the CDR3: TGCAGTGCTAGAGAAATGACTAGCGGGGAGCAGTTCTTC.

The chain joins TRBV24-1 to TRBJ2-3, with D possibly matching TRBD2 (5 bases). The V end lost 1 base, the J end lost 0 bases, and 19 bases lay between the germline ends. The CDR3 sequence is 19 residues long. Germline V gene sequence: CDR1 KGHDR, CDR2 SFDVKD. In DNA form, the CDR3 reads TGTGCCACCAGTGATTTTCCTTCAAGGCGGGCAGCCAGCACAGATACGCAGTATTTT. As protein: CATSDFPSRRAASTDTQYF.

This clonotype was detected only a few times. The rearrangement links TRBV7-8 to TRBJ2-2, with a weak D call TRBD2 (5 bases). Trimming took 4 bases from V and 5 from J, leaving 11 bases between them. The germline V gene encodes CDR1 SGHVS and CDR2 FQNEAQ. CDR3 size: 14 residues. The CDR3 DNA reads as TGTGCCAGCAGCTACGAACTAGGGACCGGGGAGCTGTTTTTT. Protein sequence: CASSYELGTGELFF.